Sequencing of this T cell receptor beta chain was carried out in a study of shared clonotypes between healthy human individuals (dated by TCRdb to 2018 to 2021). Notes on the research overall: Two women and a few men aged 18 to 49 years were included in the cohort. Each donor's leukapheresis produced roughly between roughly 0.94 and 9.5 billion PBMCs. Different laboratories and diverse techniques were used to prepare libraries and sequence TCR repertoires, to increase sequencing depth and limit assay-specific biases. For each donor, CD4 naive and CD4 memory were each run on three plates, CD8 naive on two plates, and CD8 memory on one plate. Blood TCR repertoires of roughly five healthy adults were deeply sequenced to estimate repertoire size and the extent of clonotype sharing between individuals. Study-wide findings and limitations: Pairwise subsampling led to the expectation that sequencing depth would affect the degree of clonotype sharing among donors. When four donors were compared, the shared fraction of clonotypes was about 5% for naive CD4, roughly 3.3% for naive CD8, about 2.4% for memory CD4, and 0.35% to 0.4% for memory CD8. Compared with non-shared clonotypes, the clonotypes found in all four sorted-subset donors had higher generation probabilities. Sampling was restricted to blood, and TCR repertoires in tissues likely differ from the TCR repertoires found in blood. Larger estimated clonotype richness was generally found for naive subsets than for memory subsets. The genetic and exposure-history diversity represented was limited by the small number of donors. Rarefaction of sorted-subset datasets indicated incomplete sequencing despite the large sequencing depth.

Of note for this clone: It has no known antigen specificity. No qualities accompany the bases; no much larger clone lies one base away.

Using the deep immunoSEQ assay, TCR CDR3 regions were amplified from genomic DNA by multiplex PCR. For each cell subset, the extracted genomic DNA was distributed evenly across all wells of several immunoSEQ 96-well plates, and each plate served as one replicate. For sorted subsets, each replicate PCR was loaded with 200 to 250 ng genomic DNA, equivalent to approximately 27,000 T cell genomes. Purified libraries were measured with a Qubit 3.0 fluorometer, size-checked on a Bioanalyzer 2100, and measured again with the KAPA Library Quantification kit. Every immunoSEQ 96-well plate was sequenced on a separate single-read 150-cycle Illumina NextSeq 550 flow cell. In the original analysis: The immunoSEQ output contained only junctional sequences without quality scores, so filtering could not match that applied to full-length reads. To assign V/J genes and CDR3, sequences were annotated against IMGT germline references using PyIR, a Python wrapper for IgBLAST v1.9. Reads were removed for weak V/J assignments (E-value above 1e-6), missing CDR3, stop codons, out-of-frame junctions, or ambiguous translated residues. V3J clonotypes were defined as sequences sharing an identical inferred V gene, J gene, and CDR3 amino acid sequence. The percentage overlap between two repertoires was calculated by dividing the number of shared unique clonotypes by the size of the smaller repertoire. Richness of each repertoire was evaluated using RTK rarefaction, the Chao1 estimator, and Recon v2.1 estimates of unobserved clonotypes. For all TCRbeta clonotypes obtained by the gDNA method from four donors, generation probabilities were computed with OLGA. The table comes from immuneACCESS by way of TCRdb, which keeps in-frame sequences with V and J called. Part of the clones is missing from these tables; in studies checked, under half for an unresolved V gene and the rest for unknown reasons. The DNA gave D and trimming, while V, J and clone size come from that table. The sample table holds some 2 million clones, of which just under 95% were seen once. The ten most abundant clones make up 0.95% to 1.5% of the sample.

CD8 naive samples consisted of CD45RO-negative cells that were positively selected for CCR7, yielding a CD45RA+CCR7+ population without TemRA cells. Donors were healthy HIV-negative adults with no recently reported acute infections or vaccinations. Only Caucasian adults living in Nashville, Tennessee, USA were represented among the donors. Blood was collected by leukapheresis, and PBMCs were isolated by Ficoll-Histopaque density gradient centrifugation and then cryopreserved in liquid nitrogen vapor phase. Analytical flow cytometry was used to check the purity and quantity of each magnetically sorted T cell population. From each sorted fraction, genomic DNA was isolated and quantified by UV absorbance on a Nanodrop 2000c. Material: naive CD8+ T cells sorted from blood. The sample's cell subset or site, from its label and the paper: CD45RA+CCR7+. The TCR originated in a man younger than 35 in good health.

The CDR3 corresponds to CASSLETGGYNEQFF. At the DNA level, the sequence is TGTGCCAGCAGTTTAGAGACAGGGGGTTACAATGAGCAGTTCTTC. This receptor chain uses TRBV28 and TRBJ2-1, and TRBD1 matches 9 of the central bases. The CDR3 spans 15 residues, from the cysteine through the phenylalanine. The entry retains the CDR3 DNA only, 45 bases that are in frame from base 1. Here V drops 2 bases and J drops 4 bases, and the junction holds 3 bases not matched to any gene. The germline V gene encodes CDR1 MDHEN and CDR2 SYDVKM.